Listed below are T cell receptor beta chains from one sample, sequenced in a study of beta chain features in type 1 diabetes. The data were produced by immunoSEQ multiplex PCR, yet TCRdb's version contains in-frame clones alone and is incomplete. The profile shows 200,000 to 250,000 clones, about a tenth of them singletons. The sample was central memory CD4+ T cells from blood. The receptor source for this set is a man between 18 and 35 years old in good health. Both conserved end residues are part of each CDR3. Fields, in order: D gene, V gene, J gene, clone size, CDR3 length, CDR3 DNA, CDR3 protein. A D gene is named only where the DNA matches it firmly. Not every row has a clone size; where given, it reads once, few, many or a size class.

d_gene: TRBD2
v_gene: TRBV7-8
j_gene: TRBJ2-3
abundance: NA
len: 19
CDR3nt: TGTGCCAGCAGCGGTTCTCGAACCCGGGAGGGCCTTAGCACAGATACGCAGTATTTT
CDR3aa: CASSGSRTREGLSTDTQYF

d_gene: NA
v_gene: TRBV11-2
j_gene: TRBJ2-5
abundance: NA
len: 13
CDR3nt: TGTGCCAGCAGCTTAGATAGGTCGGTCGGCACGAACTTC
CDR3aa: CASSLDRSVGTNF

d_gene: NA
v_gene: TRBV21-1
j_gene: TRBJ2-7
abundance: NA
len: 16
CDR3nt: TGTGCCAGCAGCCAAGAGGCGGCCCGAGGGCAGTACGAGCAGTACTTC
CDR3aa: CASSQEAARGQYEQYF

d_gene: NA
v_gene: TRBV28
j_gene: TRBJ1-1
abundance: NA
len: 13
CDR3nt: TGTGCTGGGGTATCGGCCAGCTACACTGAAGCTTTCTTT
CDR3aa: CAGVSASYTEAFF

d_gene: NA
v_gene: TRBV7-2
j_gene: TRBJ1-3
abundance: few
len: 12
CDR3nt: TGTGCCAGCAGCTTGGGGGGAAACACCATATATTTT
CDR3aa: CASSLGGNTIYF

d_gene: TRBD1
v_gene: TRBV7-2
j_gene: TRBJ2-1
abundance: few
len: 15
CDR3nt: TGTGCCAGCAGCTTAGACAGGGGAGCCTACAATGAGCAGTTCTTC
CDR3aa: CASSLDRGAYNEQFF

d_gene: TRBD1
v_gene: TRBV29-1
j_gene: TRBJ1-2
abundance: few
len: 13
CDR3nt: TGCAGCGTTGGGTGGGACAGGGGCGATGGCTACACCTTC
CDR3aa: CSVGWDRGDGYTF

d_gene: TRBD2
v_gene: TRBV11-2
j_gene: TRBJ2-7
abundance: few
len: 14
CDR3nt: TGTGCCAGCAGCCCTGTAGCGGGCCGAATCGAGCAGTACTTC
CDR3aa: CASSPVAGRIEQYF

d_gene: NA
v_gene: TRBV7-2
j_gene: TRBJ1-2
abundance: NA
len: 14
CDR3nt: TGTGCCAGCAGCCAAAGATCAGGAAACTATGGCTACACCTTC
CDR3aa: CASSQRSGNYGYTF

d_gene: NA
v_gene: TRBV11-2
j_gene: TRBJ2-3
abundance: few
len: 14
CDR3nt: TGTGCCAGCAGCGCAAGCGGAGGGGCAGATACGCAGTATTTT
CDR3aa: CASSASGGADTQYF

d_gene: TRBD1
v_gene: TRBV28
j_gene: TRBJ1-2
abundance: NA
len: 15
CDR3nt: TGTGCCAGCACCCCCTCGGACAGGGGTTTCTATGGCTACACCTTC
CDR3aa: CASTPSDRGFYGYTF

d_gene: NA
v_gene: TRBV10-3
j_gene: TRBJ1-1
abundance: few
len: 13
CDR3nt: TGTGCCATCACCGTAGACAGGAACACTGAAGCTTTCTTT
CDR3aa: CAITVDRNTEAFF

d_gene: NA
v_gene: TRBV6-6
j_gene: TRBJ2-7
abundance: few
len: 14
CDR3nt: TGTGCCAGCAGTTTCCAAGGAAACTCCTACGAGCAGTACTTC
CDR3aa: CASSFQGNSYEQYF

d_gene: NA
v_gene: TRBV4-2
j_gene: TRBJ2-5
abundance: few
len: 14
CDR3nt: TGTGCCAGCAGCCAAGAATTGGGTCTTGAGACCCAGTACTTC
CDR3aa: CASSQELGLETQYF

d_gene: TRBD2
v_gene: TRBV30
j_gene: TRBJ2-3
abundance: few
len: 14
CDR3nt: TGTGCCTGGACTAGCGGGAGGGAGGCAGATACGCAGTATTTT
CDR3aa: CAWTSGREADTQYF

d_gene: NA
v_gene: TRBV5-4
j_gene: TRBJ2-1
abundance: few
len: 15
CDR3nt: TGTGCCAGCCTTAAGGCGGGGAATCGGGGCAATGAGCAGTTCTTC
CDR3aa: CASLKAGNRGNEQFF

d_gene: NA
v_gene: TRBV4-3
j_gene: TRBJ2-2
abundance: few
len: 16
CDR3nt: TGCGCCAGCAGCCAAGATATCGGGGCGAACACCGGGGAGCTGTTTTTT
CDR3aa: CASSQDIGANTGELFF

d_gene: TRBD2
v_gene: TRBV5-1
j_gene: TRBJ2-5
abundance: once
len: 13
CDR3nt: TGCGCCAGCAGCTTGATGCGGGAGGAGACCCAGTACTTC
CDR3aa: CASSLMREETQYF

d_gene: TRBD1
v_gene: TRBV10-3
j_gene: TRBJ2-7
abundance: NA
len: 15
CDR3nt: TGTGCCATCAGTGAGCCCGACAGGGCCTCCTACGAGCAGTACTTC
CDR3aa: CAISEPDRASYEQYF

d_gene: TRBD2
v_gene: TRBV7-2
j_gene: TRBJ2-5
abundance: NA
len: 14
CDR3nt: TGTGCCAGCAGCTTAGGACTAGCGGGGGAGACCCAGTACTTC
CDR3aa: CASSLGLAGETQYF

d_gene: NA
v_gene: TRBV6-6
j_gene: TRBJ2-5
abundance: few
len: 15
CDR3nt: TGTGCCAGCAGTTACTCGGCCAGGGATCAAGAGACCCAGTACTTC
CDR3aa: CASSYSARDQETQYF

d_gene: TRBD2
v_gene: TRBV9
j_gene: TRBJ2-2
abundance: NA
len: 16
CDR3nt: TGTGCCAGCAGCGTAGGGCGGGAGCGCTATACCGGGGAGCTGTTTTTT
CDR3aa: CASSVGRERYTGELFF

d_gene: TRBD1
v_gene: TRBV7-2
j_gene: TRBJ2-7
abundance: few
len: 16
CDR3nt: TGTGCCAGCAGCTTACGGAGGCAGGGGGCTAGACACGAGCAGTACTTC
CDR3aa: CASSLRRQGARHEQYF

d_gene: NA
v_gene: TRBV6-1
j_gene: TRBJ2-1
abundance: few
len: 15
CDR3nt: TGTGCCAGCAGTGAAGCGCTTGGGGTCCACAATGAGCAGTTCTTC
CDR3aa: CASSEALGVHNEQFF

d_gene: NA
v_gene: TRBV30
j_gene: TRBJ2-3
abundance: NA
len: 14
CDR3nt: TGTGCCTGGAGCGGGGGATTAAGCACAGATACGCAGTATTTT
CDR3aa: CAWSGGLSTDTQYF

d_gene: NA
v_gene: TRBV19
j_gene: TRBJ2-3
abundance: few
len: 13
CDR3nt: TGTGCCACCAAGAGCGGGTCTCCAAGTACGCAGTATTTT
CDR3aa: CATKSGSPSTQYF

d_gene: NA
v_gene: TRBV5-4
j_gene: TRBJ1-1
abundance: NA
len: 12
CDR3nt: TGTGCCAGCAGCCCGACTGGCGCTGAAGCTTTCTTT
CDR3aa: CASSPTGAEAFF

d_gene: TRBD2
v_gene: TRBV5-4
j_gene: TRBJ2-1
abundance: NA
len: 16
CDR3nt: TGTGCCAGCAGCCCTCTCACTAGCGGGTTCTACAATGAGCAGTTCTTC
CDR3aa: CASSPLTSGFYNEQFF

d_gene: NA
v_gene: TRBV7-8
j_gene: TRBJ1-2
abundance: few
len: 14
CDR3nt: TGTGCCAGCAGCTTATCCCCCAGAAACTATGGCTACACCTTC
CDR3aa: CASSLSPRNYGYTF

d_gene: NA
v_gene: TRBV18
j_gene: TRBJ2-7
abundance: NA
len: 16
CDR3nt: TGTGCCAGCTCACCAGCGGGACGGTCGAGCTCCTACGAGCAGTACTTC
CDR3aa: CASSPAGRSSSYEQYF

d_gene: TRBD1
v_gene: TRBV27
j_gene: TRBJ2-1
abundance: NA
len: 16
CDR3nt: TGTGCCAGCAGTGCTGGCGGGACAGGGTACCACAATGAGCAGTTCTTC
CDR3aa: CASSAGGTGYHNEQFF

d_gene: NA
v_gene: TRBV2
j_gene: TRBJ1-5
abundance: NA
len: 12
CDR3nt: TGTGCCAGCACTCTGGAGGCCCAGCCCCAGCATTTT
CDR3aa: CASTLEAQPQHF

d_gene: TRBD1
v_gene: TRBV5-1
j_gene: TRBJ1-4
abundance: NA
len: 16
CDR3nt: TGCGCCAGCAGCTTGGGTGGACAGGGTTCTTCTGAAAAACTGTTTTTT
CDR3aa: CASSLGGQGSSEKLFF

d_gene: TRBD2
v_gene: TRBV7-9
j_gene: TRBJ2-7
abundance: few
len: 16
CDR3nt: TGTGCCAGCAGCACCGATAGCGGGAGAGGGGGGTACGAGCAGTACTTC
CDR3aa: CASSTDSGRGGYEQYF